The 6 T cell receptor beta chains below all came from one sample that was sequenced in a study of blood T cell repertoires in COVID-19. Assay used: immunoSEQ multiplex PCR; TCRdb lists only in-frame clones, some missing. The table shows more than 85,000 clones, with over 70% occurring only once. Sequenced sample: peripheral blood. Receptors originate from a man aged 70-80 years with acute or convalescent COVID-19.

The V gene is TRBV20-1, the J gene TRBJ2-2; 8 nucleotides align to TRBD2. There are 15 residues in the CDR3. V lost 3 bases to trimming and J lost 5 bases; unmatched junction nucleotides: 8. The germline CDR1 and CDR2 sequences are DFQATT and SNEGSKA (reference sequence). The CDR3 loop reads CSASLSGRRTGELFF. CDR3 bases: TGCAGTGCTAGTTTGAGCGGGAGACGAACCGGGGAGCTGTTTTTT.

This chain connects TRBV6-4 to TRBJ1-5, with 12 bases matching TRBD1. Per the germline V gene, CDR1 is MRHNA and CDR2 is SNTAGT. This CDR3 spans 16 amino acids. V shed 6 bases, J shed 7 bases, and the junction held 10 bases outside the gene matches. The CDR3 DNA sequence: TGTGCCAGCAGGGATCCCGGGACAGGGGGCTGGCAGCCCCAGCATTTT. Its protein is CASRDPGTGGWQPQHF.

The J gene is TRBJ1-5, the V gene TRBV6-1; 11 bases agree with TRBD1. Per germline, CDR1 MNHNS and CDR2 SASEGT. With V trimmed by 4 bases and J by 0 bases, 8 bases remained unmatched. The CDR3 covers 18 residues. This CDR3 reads CASSGRTGGGPSNQPQHF. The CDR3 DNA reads TGTGCCAGCAGTGGGAGGACAGGGGGCGGCCCTAGCAATCAGCCCCAGCATTTT.

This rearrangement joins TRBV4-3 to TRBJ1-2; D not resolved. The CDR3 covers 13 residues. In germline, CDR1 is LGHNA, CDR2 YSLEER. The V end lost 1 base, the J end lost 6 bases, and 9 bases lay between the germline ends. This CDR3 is CASSQGREDGYTF. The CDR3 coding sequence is TGCGCCAGCAGCCAAGGACGAGAGGATGGCTACACCTTC.

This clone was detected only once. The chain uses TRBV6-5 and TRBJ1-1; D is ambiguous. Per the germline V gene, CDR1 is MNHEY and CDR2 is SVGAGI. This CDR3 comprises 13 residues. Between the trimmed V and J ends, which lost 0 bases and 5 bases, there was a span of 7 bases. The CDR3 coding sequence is TGTGCCAGCAGTTACTCGAAACGGACTGAAGCTTTCTTT. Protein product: CASSYSKRTEAFF.

CDR3: CASSQGYGSYGYTF. The CDR3 DNA sequence: TGTGCCAGCAGCCAAGGCTACGGTAGCTATGGCTACACCTTC. This sequence joins TRBV4-2 and TRBJ1-2; D not resolved. CDR3 length: 14 amino acids. Trimming took 1 base from V and 4 from J, leaving 10 bases between them. Germline V gives CDR1 LGHNA, CDR2 YNFKEQ.